A selection of T cell receptor beta chains follows, all from one sample in a study of vaccination and CD4 T cells after COVID-19. TCRdb recomputed calls from the PCR reads with MiXCR, one row per CDR3 protein. The sample contains about 9,100 distinct CDR3 sequences, 31% of which appear only once. For these receptors, no antigen is known. Sequencing used CD4+ T cells from blood, cultured in vitro. The origin of the receptors is a human donor in good health. CDR3s include the opening cysteine and the closing phenylalanine or tryptophan. A D gene is named only where the DNA matches it firmly. Clone size is given for some rows only: seen once, a few or many times, or a class if the clone is expanded.

TRBD2 TRBJ2-7 TRBV2 few TGTGCCAGCAGTGAAACGGGAGGGCCCTACGAGCAGTACTTC CASSETGGPYEQYF
NA TRBJ2-5 TRBV2 few TGTGCCAGCAGTTACAGGGTGGAGGAGACCCAGTACTTC CASSYRVEETQYF
TRBD2 TRBJ2-7 TRBV12-3/TRBV12-4 NA TGTGCCAGCAGTCCCGCGACTAGCGGGGGGGCGAAGTACTTC CASSPATSGGAKYF
NA TRBJ1-2 TRBV6-1 medium-sized TGTGCCAGCAGTCCTATAGGAAGTTCCCACACCTTC CASSPIGSSHTF
NA TRBJ1-3 TRBV2 NA TGTGCCAGAAGACAGGTCTCTGGAAACACCATATATTTT CARRQVSGNTIYF
NA TRBJ1-5 TRBV20-1 NA TGCAGTGCTAGAGGGGAGTGGCAGCCCCAGCATTTT CSARGEWQPQHF
TRBD2 TRBJ2-4 TRBV2 NA TGTGCCAGCAGTCCAGAAGGACTAGCGGGGGCGGTGGGGTACTTC CASSPEGLAGAVGYF
NA TRBJ1-1 TRBV30 NA TGTGCCTGGAGTCGGTCGGTGAACACTGAAGCTTTCTTT CAWSRSVNTEAFF
NA TRBJ2-7 TRBV25-1 NA TGTGCCAGCAGTGAATCGCGCTCCTACGAGCAGTACTTC CASSESRSYEQYF
NA TRBJ1-4 TRBV7-9 NA TGTGCCAGCAGCACCGGGACCTTAGGAGATGAAAAACTGTTTTTT CASSTGTLGDEKLFF
NA TRBJ1-1 TRBV20-1 few TGCAGTGCTAGAGATCCGGAAGGGCGGGCTTTCTTT CSARDPEGRAFF
NA TRBJ1-2 TRBV12-3/TRBV12-4 NA TGTGCCAGCAGTTTGGGGGGGGTGACGGACCTTTACGGCTACACCTTC CASSLGGVTDLYGYTF
TRBD2 TRBJ2-3 TRBV27 few TGTGCCAGCAGTCCCACACTAGCGGGGGGGTTAGATACGCAGTATTTT CASSPTLAGGLDTQYF
TRBD1 TRBJ1-1 TRBV19 NA TGTGCCAGTGAACAGGGGACCTATCACACTGAAGCTTTCTTT CASEQGTYHTEAFF
NA TRBJ1-2 TRBV30 few TGTGCCTGGAGTGCCACACAGGGACACTACACCTTC CAWSATQGHYTF
TRBD1 TRBJ2-1 TRBV24-1 NA TGTGCCACCGGACAGGGGGTAATGGATGAGCAGTTCTTC CATGQGVMDEQFF
NA TRBJ1-1 TRBV7-7 NA TGTGCTAGCAGCATTTCAGGGACTGAAGCTTTCTTT CASSISGTEAFF
NA TRBJ1-2 TRBV6-5 few TGTGCCAGCAGTTACTACCCCAGGAGCGGCTACACCTTC CASSYYPRSGYTF
NA TRBJ1-5 TRBV20-1 NA TGCAGTGCTACACCCCTAATGGACCTAACAAATAATCAGCCCCAGCATTTT CSATPLMDLTNNQPQHF
NA TRBJ2-7 TRBV7-9 few TGTGCCAGCAGAAACACGGACGGCACGGGCGAGCAGTACTTC CASRNTDGTGEQYF
NA TRBJ2-2 TRBV7-3 NA TGTGCCAGCAGCCGAGGAGGGAGGAACACCGGGGAGCTGTTTTTT CASSRGGRNTGELFF
NA TRBJ2-7 TRBV5-8 NA TGTGCCAGCAGCTTGTCCGGCGGGGGCCTATCCTACGAGCAGTACTTC CASSLSGGGLSYEQYF
TRBD2 TRBJ2-3 TRBV6-2/TRBV6-3 few TGTGCCAGCAGGTCCACTAGCGAGCCCCTACCAGATACGCAGTATTTT CASRSTSEPLPDTQYF
NA TRBJ2-7 TRBV6-5 NA TGTGCCAGCAGTTACGGGCTGGGGAGCTCCTACGAGCAGTACTTC CASSYGLGSSYEQYF
NA TRBJ1-1 TRBV20-1 NA TGCAGTGCTTACGACAGAGGCACTGAAGCTTTCTTT CSAYDRGTEAFF
NA TRBJ1-1 TRBV5-1 NA TGCGCCAGCAGCTACGACAAAAACACTGAAGCTTTCTTT CASSYDKNTEAFF
NA TRBJ2-7 TRBV19 NA TGTGCCAGTAGTATAGACAGGGGCGCCTACGAGCAGTACTTC CASSIDRGAYEQYF
TRBD1 TRBJ2-6 TRBV6-1 NA TGTGCCATCCAGACAGGGCCGGGGGCCAACGTCCTGACTTTC CAIQTGPGANVLTF
NA TRBJ1-5 TRBV6-1 few TGTGCCAGCAGCGCCGGGACGGGCAAAGTTTATAGCAATCAGCCCCAGCATTTT CASSAGTGKVYSNQPQHF
TRBD2 TRBJ2-1 TRBV20-1 NA TGCAGGGGGACTAGCGGGGGGGAGCAGTTCTTC CRGTSGGEQFF
NA TRBJ1-2 TRBV6-5 few TGTGCCAGCAGTTATTATGGAGGGAGTAACTATGGCTACACCTTC CASSYYGGSNYGYTF
NA TRBJ1-1 TRBV7-8 few TGTGCCAGCAGCCTTGGTCGGGGGATCGGGGATCGCACTGAAGCTTTCTTT CASSLGRGIGDRTEAFF
TRBD1 TRBJ1-2 TRBV20-1 NA TGCAGTGCTAGTCGGGACAGGGGGCCTACAAACTATGGCTACACCTTC CSASRDRGPTNYGYTF
TRBD1 TRBJ2-2 TRBV5-1 NA TGCGCCAGCAGCGGGACAGGGTTTACCGGGGAGCTGTTTTTT CASSGTGFTGELFF
NA TRBJ1-5 TRBV4-2 NA TGTGCCAGCAGCCAAGTTTCAACAGGGATCGCATATAGCAATCAGCCCCAGCATTTT CASSQVSTGIAYSNQPQHF
NA TRBJ1-6 TRBV20-1 NA TGCAGTGCTAGCACAGGGTCCAGACCCCTCCACTTT CSASTGSRPLHF
TRBD1 TRBJ1-1 TRBV6-1 few TGTGCCAGCAGACGAGACAGGGATGAAGCTTTCTTT CASRRDRDEAFF
NA TRBJ1-5 TRBV18 NA TGTGCCAGCTCAAGGGCAGGGGCAAACCGCAATAGCAATCAGCCCCAGCATTTT CASSRAGANRNSNQPQHF
NA TRBJ1-1 TRBV19 NA TGTGCCAGCACCTATCGAAGAGCCACTGAAGCTTTCTTT CASTYRRATEAFF
TRBD2 TRBJ2-3 TRBV6-1 few TGTGCCAGCAGTAAAGAGCGGGGGAGCACAGATACGCAGTATTTT CASSKERGSTDTQYF
NA TRBJ1-1 TRBV5-1 once TGCGCCAGCAGCACCATGGAGAACACTGAAGCTTTCTTT CASSTMENTEAFF
NA TRBJ2-7 TRBV11-2 NA TGTGCCAGCAGCACTCCGGGCCAACTCTACGAGCAGTACTTC CASSTPGQLYEQYF
NA TRBJ2-1 TRBV7-9 NA TGTGCCAGCAGCTTTTCCAGACCAGATTACAATGAGCAGTTCTTC CASSFSRPDYNEQFF
NA TRBJ1-2 TRBV18 NA TGTGCCAGCTCAGGAAGATCGGGCTCAGCCAGGTTTGGTGGCTACACCTTC CASSGRSGSARFGGYTF
TRBD1 TRBJ1-1 TRBV15 few TGTGCCACCAGCAGAGACGGGACAGGGGTTACTGAAGCTTTCTTT CATSRDGTGVTEAFF
NA TRBJ1-1 TRBV4-1 few TGCGCCAGCAGCCAGGGGGTTACTGAAGCTTTCTTT CASSQGVTEAFF
NA TRBJ1-1 TRBV20-1 NA TGCAGTGCTAGTAAGGGTACGGACACTGAAGCTTTCTTT CSASKGTDTEAFF
NA TRBJ2-7 TRBV7-2 NA TGTGCCAGCAGCCCTGTTTCGGGGGCGACCTACGAGCAGTACTTC CASSPVSGATYEQYF